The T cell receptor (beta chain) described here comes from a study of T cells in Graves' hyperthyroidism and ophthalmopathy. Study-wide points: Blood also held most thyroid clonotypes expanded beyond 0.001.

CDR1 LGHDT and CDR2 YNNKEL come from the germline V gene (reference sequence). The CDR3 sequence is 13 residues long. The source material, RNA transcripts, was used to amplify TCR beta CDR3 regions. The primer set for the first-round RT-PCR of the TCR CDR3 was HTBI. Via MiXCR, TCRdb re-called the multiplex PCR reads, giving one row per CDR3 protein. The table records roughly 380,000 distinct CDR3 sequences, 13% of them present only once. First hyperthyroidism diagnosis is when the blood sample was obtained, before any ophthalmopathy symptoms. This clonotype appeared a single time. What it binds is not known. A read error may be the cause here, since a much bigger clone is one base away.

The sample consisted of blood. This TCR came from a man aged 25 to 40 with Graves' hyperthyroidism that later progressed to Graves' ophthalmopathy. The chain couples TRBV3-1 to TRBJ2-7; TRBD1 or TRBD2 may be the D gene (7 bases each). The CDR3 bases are TGTGCCGGCAGCCGGCAGGGGGAGGGCGAGCAGTACTTC. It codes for CAGSRQGEGEQYF.